Given below is one T cell receptor (beta chain) in context. What it binds is not known. The data derive from a study of cytomegalovirus exposure and HLA in healthy donors. Study at large: An analysis done earlier identified about 100 million unique TCR beta sequences from about 180 million T cells. Study-wide points: Some V segments, including TRBV6-2 and TRBV6-3, were excluded as indistinguishable. Several top significant clusters appeared, in a later analysis, to be linked to common viral pathogens. Across HLA loci, a later analysis found differing TCR association rates, with DRB1 most and HLA-C fewest.

The germline gives CDR1 SGHTA, CDR2 FQGNSA. The V end was cut by 1 base, the J end by 11 bases, with 8 bases between. CDR3 length: 12 amino acids. Primers for the PCR totalled 60 Vbeta and 13 Jbeta. Assay used: immunoSEQ multiplex PCR; TCRdb lists only in-frame clones, some missing. In the table there are 55,000 to 75,000 clones, just under 75% of which are singletons. The gene calls are TRBV7-2 and TRBJ1-4; D is unclear. Source material: PBMCs. The clonotype was recovered from a human donor in good health. In DNA form, the CDR3 reads TGTGCCAGCAGCTTAGTATCGGGGAAACTGTTTTTT. The encoded protein is CASSLVSGKLFF.